This passage covers 4 T cell receptor beta chains from one sample sequenced in a study of post-analysis software for immune sequencing data (dated by TCRdb to 2015 to 2017). What the research found in general, with its limitations: Patients showed significantly higher frequencies than controls for several TRBV segments, among them TRBV5-6, TRBV5-1 and TRBV20-1.

Preparation of the library involved PCR. This sample was sequenced with an Illumina HiSeq 2500. To reduce PCR and sequencing biases, unique molecular identifiers were built into the TCR beta cDNA libraries. In-frame beta chains were kept once TCRdb had trimmed the public reads at Q25 with fastp and called clones with MiXCR. Under each unique CDR3 protein, matching rows form one entry showing the most common genes and DNA. For this sample there are more than 350,000 distinct CDR3 sequences; about 40% appear just once. The ten largest clones capture 6.5% to 8% of the sample. The antigens these receptors bind are not known. Sequencing was done on a sample of blood. These TCRs come from a girl aged 2 to 9 with multiple sclerosis.

CDR3: CSIGRGGSSYEQYF. The CDR3 bases are TGCAGTATCGGGAGGGGGGGGAGTTCCTACGAGCAGTACTTC. V gene TRBV20-1 combines with J gene TRBJ2-7; the match to TRBD2 covers 8 bases. CDR3 length: 14 amino acids. With V trimmed by 8 bases and J by 1 base, 10 bases remained unmatched. Looked up from germline, CDR1 is DFQATT and CDR2 is SNEGSKA (reference sequence).

The chain is built from TRBV6-1 and TRBJ1-2, with TRBD1 identical over 10 bases. This CDR3 has 17 amino acids. Losses at the gene ends were 5 bases for V and 1 base for J; bases not matched to a gene: 10. Germline V lookup: CDR1 MNHNS, CDR2 SASEGT. The CDR3 loop is CASSPRDRGQSNYGYTF. The CDR3 region has the DNA TGTGCCAGCAGTCCCCGGGACAGGGGTCAGAGTAACTATGGCTACACCTTC.

The chain combines TRBV5-1 with TRBJ2-7, with TRBD1 matching 12 bases. The CDR3 spans 15 residues. Trimming at V came to 4 bases and at J to 5 bases, leaving 7 bases not matched to a gene. Germline V gives CDR1 SGHRS, CDR2 YFSETQ. For the CDR3, the DNA is TGCGCCAGCAGCCTTACCGGGACAGGGGGCGACGAGCAGTACTTC. As protein: CASSLTGTGGDEQYF.

The V and J genes are TRBV5-1 and TRBJ1-5; TRBD1 is a possible D gene (6 bases). Trimming cost V 4 bases and J 1 base, with 12 bases left between them. Per the germline V gene, CDR1 is SGHRS and CDR2 is YFSETQ. This CDR3 contains 15 residues. CDR3 residues: CASSVTTGSNQPQHF. The CDR3 DNA is TGCGCCAGCAGCGTTACTACAGGGAGCAATCAGCCCCAGCATTTT.